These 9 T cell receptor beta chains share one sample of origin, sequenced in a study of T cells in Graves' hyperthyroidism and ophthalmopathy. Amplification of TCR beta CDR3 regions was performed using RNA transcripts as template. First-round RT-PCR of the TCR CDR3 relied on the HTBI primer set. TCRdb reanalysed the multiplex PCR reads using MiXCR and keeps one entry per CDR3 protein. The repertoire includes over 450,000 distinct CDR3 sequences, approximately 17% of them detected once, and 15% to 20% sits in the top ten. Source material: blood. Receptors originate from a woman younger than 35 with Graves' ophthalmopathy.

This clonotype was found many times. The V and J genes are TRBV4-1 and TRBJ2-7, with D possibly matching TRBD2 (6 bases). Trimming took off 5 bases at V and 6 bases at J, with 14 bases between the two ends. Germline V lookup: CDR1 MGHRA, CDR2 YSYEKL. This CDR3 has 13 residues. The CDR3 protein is CASSYSDYGEQYF. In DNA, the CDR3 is TGCGCCAGCAGCTACTCGGACTATGGCGAGCAGTACTTC.

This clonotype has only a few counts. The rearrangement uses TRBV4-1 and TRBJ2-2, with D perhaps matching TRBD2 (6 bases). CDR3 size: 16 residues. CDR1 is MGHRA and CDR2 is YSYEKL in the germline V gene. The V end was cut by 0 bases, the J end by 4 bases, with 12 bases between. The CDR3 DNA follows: TGCGCCAGCAGCCAAGATCAGGAGGGTAGCACCGGGGAGCTGTTTTTT. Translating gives CASSQDQEGSTGELFF.

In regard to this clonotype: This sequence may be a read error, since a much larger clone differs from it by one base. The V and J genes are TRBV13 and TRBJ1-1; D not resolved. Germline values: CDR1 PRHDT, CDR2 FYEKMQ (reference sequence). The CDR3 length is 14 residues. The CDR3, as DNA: TGTACCAGCAGCCCGAACCTGACCCCCCCGGAAGCTTTCTTT. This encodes CTSSPNLTPPEAFF.

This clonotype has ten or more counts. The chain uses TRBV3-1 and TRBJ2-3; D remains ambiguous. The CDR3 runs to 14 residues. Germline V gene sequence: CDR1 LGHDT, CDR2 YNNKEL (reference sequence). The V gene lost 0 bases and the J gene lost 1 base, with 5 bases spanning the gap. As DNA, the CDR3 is TGTGCCAGCAGCCAAGAGTGGGGCACAGATACGCAGTATTTT. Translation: CASSQEWGTDTQYF.

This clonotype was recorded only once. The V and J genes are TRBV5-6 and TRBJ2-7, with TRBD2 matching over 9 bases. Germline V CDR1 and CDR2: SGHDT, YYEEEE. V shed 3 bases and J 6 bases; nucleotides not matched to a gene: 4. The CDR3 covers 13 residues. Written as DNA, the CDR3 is TGTGCCAGCAGCTCAGGACTAGCGATCGAGCAGTACTTC. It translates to CASSSGLAIEQYF.

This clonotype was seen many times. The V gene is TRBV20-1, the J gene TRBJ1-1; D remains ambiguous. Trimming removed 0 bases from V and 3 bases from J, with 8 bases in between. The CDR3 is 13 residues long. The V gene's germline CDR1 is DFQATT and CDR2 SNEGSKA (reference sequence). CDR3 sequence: CSAREGGYTEAFF. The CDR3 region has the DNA TGCAGTGCTAGAGAGGGAGGATACACTGAAGCTTTCTTT.

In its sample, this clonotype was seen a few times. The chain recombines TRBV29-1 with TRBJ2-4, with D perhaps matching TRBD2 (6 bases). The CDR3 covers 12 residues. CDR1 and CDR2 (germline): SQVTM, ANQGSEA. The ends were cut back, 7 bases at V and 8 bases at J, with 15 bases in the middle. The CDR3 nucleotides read TGCAGCGGGGTGGCGGGGAGGCACATTCAGTACTTC. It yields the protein CSGVAGRHIQYF.

The DNA of the CDR3 is TGTGCCAGCAGTGAACCCCGCGTTTCCCAGTACTTC. Its translation is CASSEPRVSQYF. The rearrangement joins TRBV6-1 to TRBJ2-5; no definite D call. The CDR3 covers 12 residues. Deletions cut 2 bases from V and 9 bases from J, with 10 bases between. Per the germline V gene, CDR1 is MNHNS and CDR2 is SASEGT.

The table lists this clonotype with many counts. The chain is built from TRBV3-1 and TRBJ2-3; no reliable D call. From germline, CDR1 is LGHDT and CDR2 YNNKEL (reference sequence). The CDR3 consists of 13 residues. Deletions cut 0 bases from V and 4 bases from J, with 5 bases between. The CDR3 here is CASSQEWSDTQYF. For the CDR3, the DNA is TGTGCCAGCAGCCAAGAGTGGTCAGATACGCAGTATTTT.